The 15 T cell receptor beta chains in this list originate from one sample, sequenced in a study of blood T cell repertoires in COVID-19. The protocol was immunoSEQ multiplex PCR, while the TCRdb copy is restricted to in-frame clones and leaves out a portion. The table records some 130,000 clones, 90% of them present only once. The sequenced sample was peripheral blood. These receptor sequences come from a man aged 45-60 years with active COVID-19.

V is TRBV9 and J is TRBJ2-7, with D possibly TRBD1 on 5 matching bases. The CDR3 sequence is 16 residues long. CDR1 and CDR2 from the germline V gene are SGDLS and YYNGEE. V lost 4 bases to trimming and J lost 4 bases, with 21 bases between them. The CDR3 is CASSPWTLFPPYEQYF. DNA of the CDR3: TGTGCCAGCAGCCCCTGGACACTTTTTCCCCCTTACGAGCAGTACTTC.

The DNA for the CDR3 is TGTGCCACCAACCGGGACTACGAATACGAGCAGTACGTC. It yields the protein CATNRDYEYEQYV. The J gene is TRBJ2-7, the V gene TRBV7-9; 7 bases match TRBD2. Germline CDR1 reads SEHNR; CDR2 reads FQNEAQ (reference sequence). The CDR3 runs to 13 residues. Germline trimming cut 10 bases from V and 4 bases from J; bases unmatched to any gene: 10.

The chain employs TRBV5-4 and TRBJ1-1; tentative D call: TRBD1 (6 bases). Deletions cut 0 bases from V and 0 bases from J, with 15 bases between. This CDR3 is 17 amino acids long. Germline V gives CDR1 SGHNT, CDR2 YYREEE (reference sequence). The CDR3: CASSLGQGLALNTEAFF. The DNA of the CDR3 is TGTGCCAGCAGCTTGGGGCAGGGGTTGGCCCTGAACACTGAAGCTTTCTTT.

This chain uses TRBV24-1 with TRBJ1-5, with 9 bases that match TRBD1. Germline CDR1 is KGHDR and CDR2 is SFDVKD. This CDR3 is built from 16 residues. Unmatched junction bases numbered 7, after V lost 4 bases and J lost 4 bases. CDR3 DNA sequence: TGTGCCACCAGTGAACCTGGGACAGGGTGGAATCAGCCCCAGCATTTT. Protein sequence: CATSEPGTGWNQPQHF.

The chain combines TRBV19 with TRBJ1-1; 7 positions agree with TRBD1. This CDR3 comprises 17 residues. CDR1 LNHDA and CDR2 SQIVND come from the germline V gene (reference sequence). V lost 5 bases, J lost 0 bases, and 12 bases stayed unmatched. CDR3 sequence: CASSSGAPGQLNTEAFF. The CDR3 DNA reads as TGTGCCAGTAGTTCGGGGGCACCGGGACAGCTGAACACTGAAGCTTTCTTT.

The chain has TRBV11-3 and TRBJ2-3; TRBD1 matches at 9 bases. Per the germline V gene, CDR1 is SGHNT and CDR2 is YENEEA. This CDR3 has 16 residues. V trimming: 5 bases; J trimming: 4 bases; junction bases outside the gene matches: 10. CDR3 protein: CASSISGTGSADTQYF. The CDR3 DNA reads TGTGCCAGCAGCATCTCCGGGACAGGGAGTGCAGATACGCAGTATTTT.

This clone was counted a few times. CDR3 DNA: TGCGCCAGCAGCCAGTGGTTGGGGCTTCCAACAGATACGCAGTATTTT. Protein product: CASSQWLGLPTDTQYF. This chain uses TRBV4-1 with TRBJ2-3, with D tentatively TRBD1 (5 bases). The germline gives CDR1 MGHRA, CDR2 YSYEKL. The length of the CDR3 is 16 residues. Trimming pared 3 bases from V and 3 bases from J, leaving 16 bases between.

The V and J genes are TRBV9 and TRBJ2-1; 8 positions match TRBD2. J lost 4 bases, V lost 0 bases, and 3 bases had no gene match. The CDR3 length is 15 residues. Germline V lookup: CDR1 SGDLS, CDR2 YYNGEE. The DNA for the CDR3 is TGTGCCAGCAGCGTAGATAGCGGGAATTACAATGAGCAGTTCTTC. The encoded protein is CASSVDSGNYNEQFF.

The CDR3 spells CASSPRTGGETQYF. Here the CDR3 DNA reads TGTGCCAGCAGCCCGCGGACAGGGGGAGAGACCCAGTACTTC. V gene TRBV14 combines with J gene TRBJ2-5; 10 bases fit TRBD1. The V gene end was trimmed by 4 bases and the J gene end by 4 bases; junction bases not matched to a gene: 3. CDR1 and CDR2 (germline): SGHDN, FVKESK. There are 14 residues in the CDR3. The entire variable domain, with the rest obtained from reference TRBV14 and TRBJ2-5, is as follows: EAGVTQFPSHSVIEKGQTVTLRCDPISGHDNLYWYRRVMGKEIKFLLHFVKESKQDESGMPNNRFLAERTGGTYSTLKVQPAELEDSGVYFCASSPRTGGETQYFGPGTRLLVL.

The chain couples TRBV12-5 to TRBJ2-3; D possibly corresponds to TRBD2 (6 bases). Germline lookup yields CDR1 LGHNT and CDR2 FRNRAP. The CDR3 sequence is 11 residues long. The V end was cut by 10 bases, the J end by 4 bases, with 9 bases between. In DNA form, the CDR3 reads TGTGCTACGGGGGTAGCAGATACGCAGTATTTT. This translates into CATGVADTQYF.

The V call is TRBV12-3 or TRBV12-4, the J call TRBJ1-2; D is perhaps TRBD1 (5 bases). V lost 1 base, J lost 6 bases, and 9 bases lay in between. CDR3 size: 13 residues. The CDR3 reads CASSLGQIDGYTF. The CDR3 nucleotides read TGTGCCAGCAGTTTAGGACAGATTGATGGCTACACCTTC.

This CDR3 is CASSVNGGASFF. The DNA of the CDR3 is TGTGCCAGCAGCGTAAATGGAGGGGCAAGCTTCTTC. The V gene is TRBV9, the J gene TRBJ2-1, with D possibly being TRBD2 (6 bases). Germline V CDR1 and CDR2: SGDLS, YYNGEE. V gave up 1 base and J gave up 16 bases, with 15 bases separating them. The CDR3 length is 12 residues.

This chain joins TRBV3-1 (or the pseudogene TRBV3-2) and TRBJ2-1; 11 bases map to TRBD2. The CDR3 loop spans 13 amino acids. V shed 4 bases and J 12 bases; nucleotides not matched to a gene: 5. Germline V CDR1 and CDR2: LGHDT, YNNKEL (reference sequence). CDR3 residues: CASSPVTSGGQFF. The CDR3 DNA reads TGTGCCAGCAGCCCCGTAACTAGCGGGGGGCAGTTCTTC.

The gene calls are TRBV27 and TRBJ1-4; D is possibly TRBD1 (5 bases). V lost 8 bases to trimming and J lost 1 base, with 11 bases between them. This CDR3 has 14 amino acids. Germline loops: CDR1 MNHEY, CDR2 SMNVEV (reference sequence). The CDR3 nucleotides are TGTGCCAGCGGCACCGGGGGAACTAATGAAAAACTGTTTTTT. Its translation is CASGTGGTNEKLFF.

This clone has just one count. The V call is TRBV24-1, the J call TRBJ2-5, with D hard to call. The CDR3 is 12 amino acids. In germline, CDR1 is KGHDR, CDR2 SFDVKD. Deletions cut 1 base from V and 5 bases from J, with 4 bases between. Written as DNA, the CDR3 is TGTGCCACCAGTGATTTCGGGGAGACCCAGTACTTC. It translates to CATSDFGETQYF.